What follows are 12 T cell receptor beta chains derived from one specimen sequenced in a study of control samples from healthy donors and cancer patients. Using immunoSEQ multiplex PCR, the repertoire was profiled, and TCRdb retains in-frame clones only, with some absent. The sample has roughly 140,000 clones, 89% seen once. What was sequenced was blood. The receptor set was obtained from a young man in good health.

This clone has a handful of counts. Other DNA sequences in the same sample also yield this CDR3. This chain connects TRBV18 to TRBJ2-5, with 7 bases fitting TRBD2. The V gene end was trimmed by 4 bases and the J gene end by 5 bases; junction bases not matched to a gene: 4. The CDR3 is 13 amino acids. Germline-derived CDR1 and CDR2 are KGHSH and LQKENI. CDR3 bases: TGTGCCAGCTCACTATTAGCGGGTGAGACCCAGTACTTC. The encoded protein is CASSLLAGETQYF.

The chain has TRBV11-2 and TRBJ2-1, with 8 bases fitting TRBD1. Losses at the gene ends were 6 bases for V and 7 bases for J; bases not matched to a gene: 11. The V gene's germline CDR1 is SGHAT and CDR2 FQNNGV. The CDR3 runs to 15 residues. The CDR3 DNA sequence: TGTGCCAGCAGTCGTAGTGGGACAGGCTTTAATGAGCAGTTCTTC. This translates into CASSRSGTGFNEQFF.

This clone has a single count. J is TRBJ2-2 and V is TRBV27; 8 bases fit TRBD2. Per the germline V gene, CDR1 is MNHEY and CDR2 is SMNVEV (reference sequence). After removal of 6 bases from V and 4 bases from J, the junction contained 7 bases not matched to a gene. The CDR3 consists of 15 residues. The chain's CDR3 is CASRKAGAVTGELFF. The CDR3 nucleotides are TGTGCCAGCAGGAAAGCGGGGGCCGTCACCGGGGAGCTGTTTTTT.

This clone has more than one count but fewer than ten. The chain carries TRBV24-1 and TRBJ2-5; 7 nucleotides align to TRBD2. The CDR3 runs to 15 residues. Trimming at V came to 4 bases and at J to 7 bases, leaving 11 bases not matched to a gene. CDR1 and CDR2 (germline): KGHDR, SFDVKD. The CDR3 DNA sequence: TGTGCCACCAGTGACCACGCAGCGGGAAGAGCGACCCAGTACTTC. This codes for CATSDHAAGRATQYF.

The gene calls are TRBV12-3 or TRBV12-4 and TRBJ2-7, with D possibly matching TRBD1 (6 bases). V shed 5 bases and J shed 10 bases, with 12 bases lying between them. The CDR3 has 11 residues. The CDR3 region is CASSTRDTQYF. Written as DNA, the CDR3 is TGTGCCAGCAGTACCCGGGACACCCAGTACTTC.

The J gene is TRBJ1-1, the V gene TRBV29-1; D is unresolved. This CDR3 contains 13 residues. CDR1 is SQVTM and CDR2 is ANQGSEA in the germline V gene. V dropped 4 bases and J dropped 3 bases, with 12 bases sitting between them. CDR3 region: CSVGPKRYTEAFF. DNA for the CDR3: TGCAGCGTTGGGCCCAAACGCTACACTGAAGCTTTCTTT.

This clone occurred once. CDR3 sequence reads: CASSLTFGTSGANVLTF. The CDR3 region has the DNA TGTGCCAGCAGCCTTACGTTTGGAACCTCTGGGGCCAACGTCCTGACTTTC. The rearrangement uses TRBV11-3 and TRBJ2-6; D is unresolved. Germline V gene data show CDR1 as SGHNT and CDR2 as YENEEA. The V gene lost 5 bases and the J gene lost 0 bases, with 14 bases spanning the gap. CDR3 length: 17 amino acids.

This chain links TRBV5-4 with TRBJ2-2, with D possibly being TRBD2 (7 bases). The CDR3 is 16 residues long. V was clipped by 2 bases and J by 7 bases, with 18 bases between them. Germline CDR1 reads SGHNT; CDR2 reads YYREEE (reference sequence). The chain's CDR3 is CASSLGGGHPGGELFF. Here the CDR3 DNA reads TGTGCCAGCAGCTTAGGGGGGGGACACCCTGGCGGGGAGCTGTTTTTT.

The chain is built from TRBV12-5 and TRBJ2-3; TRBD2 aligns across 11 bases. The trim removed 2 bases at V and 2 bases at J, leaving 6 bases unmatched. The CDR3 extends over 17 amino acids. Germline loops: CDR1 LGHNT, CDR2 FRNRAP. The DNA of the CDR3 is TGTGCTAGTGGTTTGCCTTCGACTAGCGGGGTCACAGATACGCAGTATTTT. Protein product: CASGLPSTSGVTDTQYF.

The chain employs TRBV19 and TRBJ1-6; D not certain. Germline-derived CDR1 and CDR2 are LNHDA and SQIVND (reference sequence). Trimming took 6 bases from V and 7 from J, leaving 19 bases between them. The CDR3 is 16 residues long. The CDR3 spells CASSLTSASLNSPLHF. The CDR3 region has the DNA TGTGCCAGTAGCCTGACATCGGCGTCACTAAATTCACCCCTCCACTTT.

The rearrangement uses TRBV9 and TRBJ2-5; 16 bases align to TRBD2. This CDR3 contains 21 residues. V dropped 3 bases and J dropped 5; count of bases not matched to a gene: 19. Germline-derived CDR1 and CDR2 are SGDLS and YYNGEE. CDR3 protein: CASSEQREGPGLAGGLETQYF. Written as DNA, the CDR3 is TGTGCCAGCAGCGAACAGCGAGAGGGACCGGGACTAGCGGGGGGGTTGGAGACCCAGTACTTC.

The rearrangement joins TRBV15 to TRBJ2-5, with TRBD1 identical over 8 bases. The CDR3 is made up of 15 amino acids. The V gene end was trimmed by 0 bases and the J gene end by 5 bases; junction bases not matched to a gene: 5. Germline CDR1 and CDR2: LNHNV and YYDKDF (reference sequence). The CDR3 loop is CATSRDRTGFETQYF. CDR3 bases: TGTGCCACCAGCAGAGATAGGACAGGGTTTGAGACCCAGTACTTC.